These T cell receptor beta chains were read from a single sample in a study of long-term antiretroviral therapy in people with HIV. Assay used: immunoSEQ multiplex PCR; TCRdb lists only in-frame clones, some missing. The table has 15,000 to 20,000 clones, 80% to 90% seen once. This sample comprised unsorted PBMCs, obtained 2.3 years before starting antiretroviral therapy. These receptors were obtained from a woman aged 30 to 39 with HIV. The CDR3 runs from the conserved cysteine through the conserved F or W. D genes are given only for firm matches. Clone size is not always given. Where it is, it says once, few, many or a class for expanded clones.

clone_size	v_call	d_call	j_call	cdr3_nt	cdr3_aa
NA	TRBV5-8	NA	TRBJ1-1	TGTGCCAGCAGCTTGGTTTCCTTGAACACTGAAGCTTTCTTT	CASSLVSLNTEAFF
NA	TRBV19	TRBD1	TRBJ1-3	TGTGCCAGTAGTAGACGGCAGGGGGCTGGAAACACCATATATTTT	CASSRRQGAGNTIYF
NA	TRBV29-1	TRBD2	TRBJ2-1	TGCAGCGTTGCCGGGGCTAGCGGCGTTTACAATGAGCAGTTCTTC	CSVAGASGVYNEQFF
NA	TRBV5-4	TRBD1	TRBJ1-1	TGTGCCAGCAGCTTGGCAGGACAGGGGAACACTGAAGCTTTCTTT	CASSLAGQGNTEAFF
NA	TRBV7-2	TRBD1	TRBJ2-7	TGTGCCAGCAGCTCGCCCCTACAGGGGCCTACCTCCTACGAGCAGTACTTC	CASSSPLQGPTSYEQYF
NA	TRBV29-1	NA	TRBJ2-2	TGCAGCGTTGGGAGGTTGGGCACCGGGGAGCTGTTTTTT	CSVGRLGTGELFF
NA	TRBV7-6	NA	TRBJ1-4	TGTGCCAGCAGCTTAGAGGGGTTTAATGAAAAACTGTTTTTT	CASSLEGFNEKLFF
NA	TRBV2	NA	TRBJ1-2	TGTGCCAGCAGTGCCTCTCTTAACAGGGCGGGAGGCTACACCTTC	CASSASLNRAGGYTF
NA	TRBV19	TRBD2	TRBJ2-1	TGTGCCAGTAGTGATCCCGGGACTAGGAAAGAGCAGTTCTTC	CASSDPGTRKEQFF
NA	TRBV5-4	NA	TRBJ2-2	TGTGCCAGTACGGGTAGGGGGGACACCGGGGAGCTGTTTTTT	CASTGRGDTGELFF
NA	TRBV9	NA	TRBJ1-2	TGTGCCAGCACCATTGGGACACTGGCTTCTTATGGCTACACCTTC	CASTIGTLASYGYTF
NA	TRBV27	TRBD1	TRBJ1-6	TGTGCCAGCAGTTTATTGAGGCAGGGGGCTTCACCCCTCCACTTT	CASSLLRQGASPLHF
NA	TRBV5-1	TRBD1	TRBJ1-4	TGCGCCAGCAGCCGGACAGGGGATCATGAAAAACTGTTTTTT	CASSRTGDHEKLFF
NA	TRBV11-2	NA	TRBJ1-6	TGTGCCAGCAGCTTAGTTCAGGGGAATTCACCCCTCCACTTT	CASSLVQGNSPLHF
NA	TRBV5-4	TRBD2	TRBJ2-1	TGTGCCAGCAGCACGGGGGGTGGGGGCTACAATGAGCAGTTCTTC	CASSTGGGGYNEQFF
once	TRBV7-2	NA	TRBJ2-2	TGTGCCAGCAGCCCAGGGTACACCGGGGAGCTGTTTTTT	CASSPGYTGELFF
medium-sized	TRBV7-9	NA	TRBJ2-5	TGTGCCAGCAGCCCACCGGTTGGGGAAGAGACCCAGTACTTC	CASSPPVGEETQYF
NA	TRBV19	TRBD1	TRBJ2-7	TGTGCCAGTAGTAGGGGACAGGGGACCTACGAGCAGTACTTC	CASSRGQGTYEQYF
once	TRBV9	NA	TRBJ1-3	TGTGCCAGCAGCGTAGAAGGGATCCCTGGAAACACCATATATTTT	CASSVEGIPGNTIYF
NA	TRBV6-5	TRBD1	TRBJ2-7	TGTGCCAGCAGGCGGACAGGGGGCGGGTACTACGAGCAGTACTTC	CASRRTGGGYYEQYF
NA	TRBV7-9	NA	TRBJ1-6	TGTGCCAGCAGCTTAGTCCAGGGGCCGTCACCCCTCCACTTT	CASSLVQGPSPLHF
NA	TRBV4-1	TRBD1	TRBJ2-5	TGCGCCAGCAGCCAAGAGGGGGGACAGGGGGCGAACGATCAAGAGACCCAGTACTTC	CASSQEGGQGANDQETQYF
NA	TRBV7-9	TRBD2	TRBJ2-7	TGTGCCAGCAGCCCGTATTTAGCGGGGGGGCCTACTGTCTACGAGCAGTACTTC	CASSPYLAGGPTVYEQYF
NA	TRBV18	TRBD1	TRBJ2-7	TGTGCCAGCTCACTGCAGCAGGACAGGGGGCCTGACGCGTACTTC	CASSLQQDRGPDAYF
NA	TRBV2	NA	TRBJ1-2	TGTGCCAGCGGATCAGGGTTCGCGAGATATGGCTACACCTTC	CASGSGFARYGYTF
NA	TRBV2	NA	TRBJ1-2	TGTGCCAGCAGGGAGCAGGGCATGCTTATGAGAGCCTATGGCTACACCTTC	CASREQGMLMRAYGYTF
NA	TRBV29-1	NA	TRBJ1-1	TGCAGCGTTCCGAGTTTGACTGAAGCTTTCTTT	CSVPSLTEAFF
NA	TRBV30	TRBD2	TRBJ2-1	TGTGCCTCCGCGGGGGGGCCGTACAATGAGCAGTTCTTC	CASAGGPYNEQFF
few	TRBV4-1	NA	TRBJ1-5	TGCGCCAGCAGCCAAGATTTCGGTAGCAATCAGCCCCAGCATTTT	CASSQDFGSNQPQHF
NA	TRBV4-2	NA	TRBJ2-2	TGTGCCAGCAGCCAAGATCGTCGGCCGGGGGCCGTAGACACCGGGGAGCTGTTTTTT	CASSQDRRPGAVDTGELFF
NA	TRBV5-1	NA	TRBJ2-7	TGCGCCAGCAGCTTGGCCAAAAGGGGGGAAGGCCCCTACGAGCAGTACTTC	CASSLAKRGEGPYEQYF
NA	TRBV7-8	NA	TRBJ2-5	TGTGCCAGCAGCTTAGGGGCCCGTAAAGAGACCCAGTACTTC	CASSLGARKETQYF
NA	TRBV6-5	NA	TRBJ1-6	TGTGCCAGCAGTTACTCGAACAGCCTTAATTCACCCCTCCACTTT	CASSYSNSLNSPLHF
NA	TRBV7-3	NA	TRBJ1-1	TGTGCCAGCAGCCCCCGGGGAGGGAACACTGAAGCTTTCTTT	CASSPRGGNTEAFF
NA	TRBV6-5	TRBD1	TRBJ1-2	TGTGCCAGCAGTTACGGGACAGCGGACTATGGCTACACCTTC	CASSYGTADYGYTF
NA	TRBV19	TRBD1	TRBJ2-7	TGTGCCAGTAGTATAGATCTTAGGACAGGGGGCTTCTACGAGCAGTACTTC	CASSIDLRTGGFYEQYF
few	TRBV27	TRBD2	TRBJ2-1	TGTGCCAGCACCCCGGGGGGGGACCACAATGAGCAGTTCTTC	CASTPGGDHNEQFF
NA	TRBV30	TRBD1	TRBJ1-1	TGTGCCTGGGCTCCGGGACAGGGGGGAGCTTTCTTT	CAWAPGQGGAFF
NA	TRBV14	TRBD1	TRBJ2-4	TGTGCCAGCAGCCGAGGGACAGGGGGCGCGTCCAAAAACATTCAGTACTTC	CASSRGTGGASKNIQYF
NA	TRBV4-1	NA	TRBJ1-2	TGCGCCAGCAGCCAAGTGGGGACGGGGGGCAGTGGCTACACCTTC	CASSQVGTGGSGYTF
NA	TRBV19	TRBD1	TRBJ2-7	TGTGCCAGTAGTATTAAAGAGGGGGCCCACGAGCAGTACTTC	CASSIKEGAHEQYF
NA	TRBV10-3	TRBD1	TRBJ1-2	TGTGCCATCAGTGAGGCCGGGACAGCCTATGGCTACACCTTC	CAISEAGTAYGYTF
NA	TRBV19	TRBD1	TRBJ1-1	TGTGCCAGTAGTACTTCCTTGAAGGGGGCAAACACTGAAGCTTTCTTT	CASSTSLKGANTEAFF
NA	TRBV7-2	TRBD1	TRBJ1-4	TGTGCCAGCAGCTTAGACGGTCAGGGGGCGAATAAGCGAAAACTGTTTTTT	CASSLDGQGANKRKLFF
NA	TRBV4-2	TRBD2	TRBJ2-3	TGTGCCAGCAGCCAGGCCCCGACTAGCGGGGGCACAGATACGCAGTATTTT	CASSQAPTSGGTDTQYF
NA	TRBV11-1	NA	TRBJ1-1	TGTGCCAGCAGCTTAGCGCAGCAGGCCCCAGGGGCTTTCTTT	CASSLAQQAPGAFF
NA	TRBV10-2	NA	TRBJ1-1	TGCGCCAGCAGACTGCAGGGTTGGGGCATCAACACTGAAGCTTTCTTT	CASRLQGWGINTEAFF